This T cell receptor (beta chain) was sequenced during a study of T cells after yellow fever vaccination. They built TCR cDNA with 5'RACE template switching, a step that put in a universal primer site and UMIs. TCRdb independently ran MiXCR on the 5' RACE reads; one entry per CDR3 protein. The sample contains around 530,000 distinct CDR3 sequences, less than 20% of which appear only once. Sequenced material: PBMCs, taken less than 6 days after the first yellow fever vaccination. This clonotype was sampled from a man younger than 30 who received the YFV17D yellow fever vaccine.

CDR3 nucleotides: TGCGCCAGCAGCCAAGGGAACTTCCAAGAGACCCAGTACTTC. This gives the protein CASSQGNFQETQYF. J is TRBJ2-5 and V is TRBV4-1, with no clear D. Germline values: CDR1 MGHRA, CDR2 YSYEKL. V lost 1 base, J lost 1 base, and 7 bases lay in between. The CDR3 extends over 14 amino acids.